These 29 T cell receptor beta chains originate from one sample sequenced in a study of blood T cell repertoires in COVID-19. Sequencing was performed with immunoSEQ multiplex PCR; in TCRdb, only in-frame clones are kept and a portion is missing. Of some 400,000 clones listed, about 87% were seen once; the top ten hold 2.3%. Sequenced input: peripheral blood. The receptors here all came from a woman aged 60-75 years with COVID-19, enrolled during active disease.

This chain links TRBV19 with TRBJ1-2, with TRBD1 matching 11 bases. CDR3 length: 17 amino acids. The V gene end was trimmed by 4 bases and the J gene end by 5 bases; junction bases not matched to a gene: 12. The germline V gene encodes CDR1 LNHDA and CDR2 SQIVND (reference sequence). CDR3 residues: CASSTMRSGQGAYGYTF. DNA of the CDR3: TGTGCCAGTAGTACCATGAGATCCGGACAGGGGGCTTATGGCTACACCTTC.

The chain couples TRBV27 to TRBJ2-5, with D uncertain. CDR3 size: 13 residues. The ends were cut back, 9 bases at V and 1 base at J, with 12 bases in the middle. The germline gives CDR1 MNHEY, CDR2 SMNVEV (reference sequence). CDR3 amino acids: CASQLMGQETQYF. The CDR3 DNA follows: TGTGCCAGTCAACTAATGGGCCAAGAGACCCAGTACTTC.

The chain links TRBV29-1 to TRBJ1-2; TRBD1 matches 7 bases. The CDR3 sequence is 15 residues long. Losses at the gene ends were 0 bases for V and 7 bases for J; bases not matched to a gene: 11. Germline CDR1 is SQVTM and CDR2 is ANQGSEA. As DNA, the CDR3 is TGCAGCGTTGAAGATAGGGGGCAGGGCGAGGTTGGCTACACCTTC. It codes for CSVEDRGQGEVGYTF.

A single count supports this clone. The CDR3 reads CASSPYGTGGLLGYTF. The CDR3 DNA reads TGTGCCAGCTCACCGTATGGGACAGGTGGCCTCTTAGGCTACACCTTC. V is TRBV18 and J is TRBJ1-2; 8 positions match TRBD1. The length of the CDR3 is 16 residues. From germline, CDR1 is KGHSH and CDR2 LQKENI. The V and J ends lost 3 bases and 8 bases, in that order; junction bases with no gene match: 14.

The CDR3 nucleotides read TGCGCCAGCAGCGGGAGGAGGTCTTCTGAAGCTTTCTTT. Its protein is CASSGRRSSEAFF. The V call is TRBV5-1, the J call TRBJ1-1; D is unclear. The germline CDR1 and CDR2 sequences are SGHRS and YFSETQ. The CDR3 runs 13 residues. The ends were cut back, 4 bases at V and 6 bases at J, with 13 bases in the middle.

The chain employs TRBV28 and TRBJ1-2, with TRBD1 matching over 9 bases. The trim removed 8 bases at V and 3 bases at J, leaving 7 bases unmatched. The CDR3 spans 14 residues. CDR1 is MDHEN, CDR2 SYDVKM, per germline. CDR3 coding DNA: TGTGCCAGCTTGACAGGGGGGATTGACTATGGCTACACCTTC. This encodes CASLTGGIDYGYTF.

The V gene is TRBV27, the J gene TRBJ2-7, with 7 bases aligning to TRBD2. Germline assignment: CDR1 MNHEY and CDR2 SMNVEV (reference sequence). With 5 bases clipped from V and 2 bases from J, the junction kept 6 bases outside the gene matches. CDR3 length equals 14 residues. This CDR3 is CASSARLATYEQYF. The CDR3 nucleotides read TGTGCCAGCAGTGCCCGACTAGCTACCTACGAGCAGTACTTC.

The chain recombines TRBV5-1 with TRBJ2-3; tentative D call: TRBD1 (6 bases). V was pared by 2 bases and J by 2 bases, with 9 bases between. Germline V gene sequence: CDR1 SGHRS, CDR2 YFSETQ. This CDR3 is 14 amino acids long. The CDR3 DNA sequence: TGCGCCAGCAGCTTTCAGGGACACACAGATACGCAGTATTTT. Translation gives CASSFQGHTDTQYF.

This chain uses TRBV6-5 with TRBJ1-2; maybe TRBD1 (5 bases). The germline V and J ends were trimmed by 0 bases and 4 bases, with 15 bases remaining between them. The CDR3 sequence is 16 residues long. Looked up from germline, CDR1 is MNHEY and CDR2 is SVGAGI. CDR3 DNA sequence: TGTGCCAGCAGTTACTCGCCCGGAGGGGAAGGCTATGGCTACACCTTC. This encodes CASSYSPGGEGYGYTF.

CDR3 protein: CASTLDREREQYF. The CDR3 bases are TGTGCCAGCACCCTGGACAGGGAACGCGAGCAGTACTTC. The chain has TRBV6-5 and TRBJ2-7, with 8 bases identical to TRBD1. CDR3 length: 13 residues. CDR1 and CDR2 from the germline V gene are MNHEY and SVGAGI. J lost 6 bases, V lost 7 bases, and 8 bases had no gene match.

The rearrangement links TRBV14 to TRBJ1-2, with 7 positions matching TRBD1. The V and J ends lost 4 bases and 8 bases, in that order; junction bases with no gene match: 4. The CDR3 has 12 residues. In germline, CDR1 is SGHDN, CDR2 FVKESK. The CDR3 loop reads CASSLQGTGYTF. Written as DNA, the CDR3 is TGTGCCAGCAGCCTACAGGGGACCGGCTACACCTTC.

This chain uses TRBV6-1 with TRBJ1-2; D remains ambiguous. The CDR3 extends over 15 amino acids. Germline V CDR1 and CDR2: MNHNS, SASEGT. V lost 2 bases, J lost 3 bases, and 13 bases lay in between. The CDR3 sequence: CASSENWSGDYGYTF. The CDR3 DNA reads TGTGCCAGCAGTGAAAATTGGAGCGGTGACTATGGCTACACCTTC.

This clone was seen just once. This rearrangement joins TRBV7-8 to TRBJ2-7; perhaps TRBD2 as D (5 bases). Germline loops: CDR1 SGHVS, CDR2 FQNEAQ. The CDR3 contains 14 residues. V was shortened by 0 bases and J by 7 bases, with 13 bases between the two germline ends. For the CDR3, the DNA is TGTGCCAGCAGCTTAGCTCGGCCCTTAGCGGAGCAGTACTTC. It encodes CASSLARPLAEQYF.

The chain uses TRBV28 and TRBJ2-2; 14 bases align to TRBD2. Looked up from germline, CDR1 is MDHEN and CDR2 is SYDVKM. V lost 6 bases, J lost 3 bases, and 6 bases stayed unmatched. The CDR3 has 17 residues. The DNA for the CDR3 is TGTGCCAGCAGGTTGACTAGCGGGGGGGCTTACACCGGGGAGCTGTTTTTT. Translating gives CASRLTSGGAYTGELFF.

A note on this clone: Other DNA variants within this sample encode the same CDR3. CDR3 sequence (DNA): TGCGCCAGCAGCTTAGTTCCGGGGACTGAAGCTTTCTTT. Protein product: CASSLVPGTEAFF. The chain couples TRBV5-1 to TRBJ1-1; D ambiguous. Germline-derived CDR1 and CDR2 are SGHRS and YFSETQ. Trimming left V 2 bases short and J 5 bases short, with 10 bases between. This CDR3 is built from 13 residues.

This clone was detected once. V is TRBV2 and J is TRBJ1-4; a weak D match, TRBD1 (6 bases). Germline V gene lookup returns CDR1 SNHLY and CDR2 FYNNEI. This CDR3 spans 13 amino acids. Trimming took off 6 bases at V and 4 bases at J, with 9 bases between the two ends. The CDR3 sequence: CASSRDNNEKLFF. In DNA form, the CDR3 reads TGTGCCAGCAGCCGGGACAATAATGAAAAACTGTTTTTT.

V usage is TRBV28 and J usage is TRBJ1-3; D possibly corresponds to TRBD1 (5 bases). The V end lost 8 bases, the J end lost 0 bases, and 8 bases lay between the germline ends. The CDR3 sequence is 13 residues long. Looked up from germline, CDR1 is MDHEN and CDR2 is SYDVKM. The CDR3 region is CASRGFSGNTIYF. DNA of the CDR3: TGTGCCAGCCGGGGGTTCTCTGGAAACACCATATATTTT.

V is TRBV13 and J is TRBJ2-5, with TRBD2 matching 11 bases. V was clipped by 5 bases and J by 5 bases; unmatched bases: 7. There are 15 residues in the CDR3. Germline assignment: CDR1 PRHDT and CDR2 FYEKMQ (reference sequence). CDR3 bases: TGTGCCAGCAGCCTTAGCGGGGGGGCCTTTGAGACCCAGTACTTC. Protein: CASSLSGGAFETQYF.

V is TRBV12-5 and J is TRBJ2-1; TRBD1 agrees at 11 bases. Germline V gene data show CDR1 as LGHNT and CDR2 as FRNRAP. Trimming took 7 bases from V and 9 from J; bases not matched to a gene: 8. CDR3 length: 14 amino acids. The CDR3 here is CASDRTGGKGEQFF. The CDR3 DNA is TGTGCTAGTGACCGGACAGGGGGCAAGGGTGAGCAGTTCTTC.

The rearrangement joins TRBV30 to TRBJ2-1; D might be TRBD1 (6 bases). CDR3 length: 15 amino acids. V was pared by 0 bases and J by 9 bases, with 18 bases between. Per germline, CDR1 GTSNPN and CDR2 SVGIG (reference sequence). The CDR3, as DNA: TGTGCCTGGAGTGTAAGAGGGGGTCTCAAGGGTGAGCAGTTCTTC. As protein: CAWSVRGGLKGEQFF.

A few counts support this clone. The chain is built from TRBV6-4 and TRBJ2-5, with 8 bases lining up with TRBD2. The V gene's germline CDR1 is MRHNA and CDR2 SNTAGT. The CDR3 spans 16 residues. Germline trimming cut 6 bases from V and 5 bases from J; bases unmatched to any gene: 14. The CDR3 DNA reads as TGTGCCAGCAGAATGGTCCCGGGGGGGCCGATCGAGACCCAGTACTTC. Its translation: CASRMVPGGPIETQYF.

The J gene is TRBJ2-7, the V gene TRBV5-4; maybe TRBD1 (5 bases). Germline V lookup: CDR1 SGHNT, CDR2 YYREEE (reference sequence). Trimming pared 0 bases from V and 2 bases from J, leaving 9 bases between. This CDR3 contains 14 residues. The CDR3 nucleotides are TGTGCCAGCAGCTTGGGGGGCAGTCCCTACGAGCAGTACTTC. It is translated as CASSLGGSPYEQYF.

The rearrangement joins TRBV3-1 (or the pseudogene TRBV3-2) to TRBJ2-1; TRBD2 aligns across 12 bases. V gave up 4 bases and J gave up 3 bases; unmatched junction bases: 7. The length of the CDR3 is 17 residues. Germline CDR1 and CDR2: LGHDT and YNNKEL (reference sequence). The CDR3 coding sequence is TGTGCCAGCAGCCTCCTCCCACTAGCGGGGGGCTACAATGAGCAGTTCTTC. It translates to CASSLLPLAGGYNEQFF.

The chain links TRBV13 to TRBJ1-2; D unresolved. The germline V gene has CDR1 PRHDT and CDR2 FYEKMQ (reference sequence). The V and J ends lost 1 base and 4 bases respectively, with 13 bases between them. CDR3 length: 15 residues. CDR3 in DNA: TGTGCCAGCAGCTTAGTCGGGCGGGTGGGCTATGGCTACACCTTC. The encoded protein is CASSLVGRVGYGYTF.

The V and J genes are TRBV5-4 and TRBJ2-3; D is perhaps TRBD1 (5 bases). CDR1 and CDR2 (germline): SGHNT, YYREEE (reference sequence). CDR3 length equals 14 residues. V lost 0 bases to trimming and J lost 3 bases, with 8 bases between them. Here the CDR3 DNA reads TGTGCCAGCAGCTTGGATTCAGGGACAGATACGCAGTATTTT. Its translation: CASSLDSGTDTQYF. The entire variable domain, with the rest obtained from reference TRBV5-4 and TRBJ2-3, is as follows: ETGVTQSPTHLIKTRGQQVTLRCSSQSGHNTVSWYQQALGQGPQFIFQYYREEENGRGNFPPRFSGLQFPNYSSELNVNALELDDSALYLCASSLDSGTDTQYFGPGTRLTVL.

The J gene is TRBJ2-7, the V gene TRBV28, with D hard to call. V was clipped by 5 bases and J by 4 bases, with 12 bases between them. The CDR3 is made up of 13 amino acids. Germline V gene sequence: CDR1 MDHEN, CDR2 SYDVKM. This chain's CDR3 is CASSPREVYEQYF. In DNA, the CDR3 is TGTGCCAGCAGTCCTCGCGAGGTTTACGAGCAGTACTTC.

The V call is TRBV2, the J call TRBJ2-7; D might be TRBD1 (5 bases). CDR1 and CDR2 from the germline V gene are SNHLY and FYNNEI. This CDR3 spans 13 amino acids. Trimming cost V 3 bases and J 12 bases, with 18 bases left between them. The CDR3 sequence is CASSDGRVGVRYF. CDR3 in DNA: TGTGCCAGCAGTGATGGCAGGGTTGGCGTGCGGTACTTC.

This rearrangement joins TRBV7-9 to TRBJ1-6; D might be TRBD1 (5 bases). Germline CDR1 SEHNR, CDR2 FQNEAQ (reference sequence). The CDR3 is made up of 14 amino acids. V shed 4 bases and J shed 10 bases, with 14 bases lying between them. The CDR3: CASSSSGGWSPLHF. The CDR3 DNA reads as TGTGCCAGCAGCTCTTCGGGGGGATGGTCACCCCTCCACTTT.

This clone was seen more than once but under ten times. This chain connects TRBV5-1 to TRBJ2-7; 9 bases match TRBD1. Germline CDR1 reads SGHRS; CDR2 reads YFSETQ. The trim removed 3 bases at V and 4 bases at J, leaving 11 bases unmatched. This CDR3 has 16 amino acids. This CDR3 reads CASSSYRTGEGYEQYF. The CDR3 DNA follows: TGCGCCAGCAGCTCCTACAGGACAGGGGAGGGGTACGAGCAGTACTTC. Full variable domain (rest looked up from reference TRBV5-1 and TRBJ2-7): KAGVTQTPRYLIKTRGQQVTLSCSPISGHRSVSWYQQTPGQGLQFLFEYFSETQRNKGNFPGRFSGRQFSNSRSEMNVSTLELGDSALYLCASSSYRTGEGYEQYFGPGTRLTVT.